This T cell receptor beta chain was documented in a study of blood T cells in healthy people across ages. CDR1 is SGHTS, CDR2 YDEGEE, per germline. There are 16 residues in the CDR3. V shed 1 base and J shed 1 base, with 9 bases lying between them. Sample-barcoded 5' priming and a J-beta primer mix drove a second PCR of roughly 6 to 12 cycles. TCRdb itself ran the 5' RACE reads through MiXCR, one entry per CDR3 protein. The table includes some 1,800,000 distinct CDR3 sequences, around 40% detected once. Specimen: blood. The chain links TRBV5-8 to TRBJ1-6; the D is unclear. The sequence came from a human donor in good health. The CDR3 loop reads CASSLNRGSYNSPLHF. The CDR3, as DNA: TGTGCCAGCAGCTTGAACCGGGGTTCCTATAATTCACCCCTCCACTTT. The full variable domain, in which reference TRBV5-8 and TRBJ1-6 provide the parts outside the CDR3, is EAGVTQSPTHLIKTRGQQATLRCSPISGHTSVYWYQQALGLGLQFLLWYDEGEERNRGNFPPRFSGRQFPNYSSELNVNALELEDSALYLCASSLNRGSYNSPLHFGNGTRLTVT.